This T cell receptor beta chain was identified in a study of PD-L1 blockade in urothelial cancer. As for the study in general: Anywhere from 0 to 3 prior chemotherapy regimens had been received by patients. Blood was analyzed 3 weeks (second dose) and 6 weeks after treatment start.

CDR1 is MNHEY and CDR2 is SVGAGI in the germline V gene. The CDR3 extends over 13 amino acids. The V gene lost 8 bases and the J gene lost 5 bases, with 16 bases spanning the gap. Time point specified: pretreatment peripheral blood. All patients carried locally advanced or metastatic urothelial carcinoma. TCRdb keeps only in-frame clones here, not all; method: immunoSEQ multiplex PCR. The table has approximately 86,000 clones, approximately 80% seen once. This TCR came from a man in his forties or fifties with urothelial cancer. The chain joins TRBV6-5 to TRBJ2-7; TRBD2 might be the D (5 bases). The specimen comprised PBMCs, sampled around atezolizumab (anti-PD-L1) treatment. The CDR3 nucleotides read TGTGCCAGCTCCGGGGAGATCCGAGACGAGCAGTACTTC. The encoded protein is CASSGEIRDEQYF.